This TCR beta chain was retrieved from a study of blood T cell repertoires in COVID-19. Turning to the study itself: Samples taken during acute and convalescent COVID-19 were collected in the United States, Italy and Spain. T cells, B-cell-depleted T cells, or PBMCs supplied cDNA or gDNA.

CDR3 length equals 14 residues. Trimming stripped 5 bases from V and 7 bases from J, with 14 bases between. Germline CDR1 and CDR2: LNHDA and SQIVND (reference sequence). How the authors handled the data: From reference gene primer amplification, estimates of nucleated cell counts were derived. Sequencing used immunoSEQ multiplex PCR; TCRdb keeps in-frame clones, though not all of them. V and J calls and clone size are copied from that table; D and trimming were computed from the DNA. The sample shows about 160,000 clones, roughly 90% of them seen only once. This sequence joins TRBV19 and TRBJ1-4, with D uncertain. The sample consisted of peripheral blood. This clonotype was sampled from a man between 18 and 29 years old with acute or convalescent COVID-19. The CDR3 protein is CASSARGSFEKLFF. The CDR3 DNA follows: TGTGCCAGTAGTGCCCGAGGGTCCTTTGAAAAACTGTTTTTT.